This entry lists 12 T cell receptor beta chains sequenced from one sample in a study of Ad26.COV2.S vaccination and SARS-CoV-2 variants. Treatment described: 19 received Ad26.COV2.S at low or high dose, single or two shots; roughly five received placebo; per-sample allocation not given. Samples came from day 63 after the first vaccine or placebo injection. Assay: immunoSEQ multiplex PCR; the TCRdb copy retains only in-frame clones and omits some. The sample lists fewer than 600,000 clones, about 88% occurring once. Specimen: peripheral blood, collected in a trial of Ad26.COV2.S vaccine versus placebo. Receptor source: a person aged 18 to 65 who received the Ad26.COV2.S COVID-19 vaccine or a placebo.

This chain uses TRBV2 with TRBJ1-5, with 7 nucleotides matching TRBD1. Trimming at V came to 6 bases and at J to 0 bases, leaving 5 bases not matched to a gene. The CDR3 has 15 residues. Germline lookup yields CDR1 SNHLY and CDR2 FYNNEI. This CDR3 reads CASRADRNSNQPQHF. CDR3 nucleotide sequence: TGTGCCAGCAGAGCGGACAGGAATAGCAATCAGCCCCAGCATTTT.

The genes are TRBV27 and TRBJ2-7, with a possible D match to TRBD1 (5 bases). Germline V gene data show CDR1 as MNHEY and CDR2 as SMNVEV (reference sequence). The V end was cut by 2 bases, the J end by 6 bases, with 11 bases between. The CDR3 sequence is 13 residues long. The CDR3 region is CASSLGQGSEQYF. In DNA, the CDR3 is TGTGCCAGCAGTTTAGGTCAGGGTTCCGAGCAGTACTTC.

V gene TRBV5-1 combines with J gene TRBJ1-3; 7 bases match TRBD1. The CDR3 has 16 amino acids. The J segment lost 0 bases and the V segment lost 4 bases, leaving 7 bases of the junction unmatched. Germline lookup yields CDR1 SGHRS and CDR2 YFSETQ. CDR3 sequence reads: CASSLTGLSSGNTIYF. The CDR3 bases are TGCGCCAGCAGCCTGACAGGGCTAAGCTCTGGAAACACCATATATTTT.

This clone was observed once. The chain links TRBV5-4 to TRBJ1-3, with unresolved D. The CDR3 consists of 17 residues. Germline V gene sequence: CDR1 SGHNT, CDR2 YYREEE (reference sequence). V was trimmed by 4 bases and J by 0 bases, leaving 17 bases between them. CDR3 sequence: CASSTDLTGSSGNTIYF. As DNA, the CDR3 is TGTGCCAGCAGCACGGACCTTACCGGATCCTCTGGAAACACCATATATTTT.

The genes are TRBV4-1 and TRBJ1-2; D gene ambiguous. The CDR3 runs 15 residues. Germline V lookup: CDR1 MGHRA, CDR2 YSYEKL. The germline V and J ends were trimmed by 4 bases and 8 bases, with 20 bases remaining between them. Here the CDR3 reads CASSPDLDPAGGYTF. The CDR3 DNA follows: TGCGCCAGCAGCCCCGACCTGGACCCGGCGGGCGGCTACACCTTC.

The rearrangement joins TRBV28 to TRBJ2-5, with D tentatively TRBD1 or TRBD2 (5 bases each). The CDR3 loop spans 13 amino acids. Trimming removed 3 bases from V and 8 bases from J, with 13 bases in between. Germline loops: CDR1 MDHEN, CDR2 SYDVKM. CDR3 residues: CASSLGTPGTQYF. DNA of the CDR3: TGTGCCAGCAGTTTGGGGACCCCAGGAACCCAGTACTTC.

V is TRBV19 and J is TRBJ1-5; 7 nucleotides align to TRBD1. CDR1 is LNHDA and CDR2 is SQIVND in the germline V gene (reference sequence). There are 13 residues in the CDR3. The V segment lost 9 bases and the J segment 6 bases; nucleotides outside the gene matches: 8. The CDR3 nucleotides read TGTGCCAGCCGGAGGACAGGCGCTCAGCCCCAGCATTTT. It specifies CASRRTGAQPQHF.

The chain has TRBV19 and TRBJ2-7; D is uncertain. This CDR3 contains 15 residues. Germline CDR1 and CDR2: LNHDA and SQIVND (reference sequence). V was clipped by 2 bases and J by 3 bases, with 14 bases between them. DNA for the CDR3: TGTGCCAGTAGTATAAGCCCAGCGCAGTTCTACGAGCAGTACTTC. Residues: CASSISPAQFYEQYF.

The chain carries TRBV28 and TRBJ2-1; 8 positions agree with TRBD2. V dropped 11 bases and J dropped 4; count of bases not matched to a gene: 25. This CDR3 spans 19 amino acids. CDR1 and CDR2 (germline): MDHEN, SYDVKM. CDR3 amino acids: CAAGRGEREKLTPYNEQFF. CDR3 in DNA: TGTGCCGCCGGTCGGGGCGAGCGGGAGAAATTAACGCCGTACAATGAGCAGTTCTTC.

CDR3 in amino acids: CASSSDSRNEQFF. The CDR3, as DNA: TGTGCCAGCAGTTCAGACAGCCGCAATGAGCAGTTCTTC. The chain carries TRBV7-3 and TRBJ2-1; possible D gene TRBD1, 5 bases. CDR1 SGHTA and CDR2 FQGTGA come from the germline V gene. The V end lost 6 bases, the J end lost 6 bases, and 12 bases lay between the germline ends. This CDR3 has 13 amino acids.

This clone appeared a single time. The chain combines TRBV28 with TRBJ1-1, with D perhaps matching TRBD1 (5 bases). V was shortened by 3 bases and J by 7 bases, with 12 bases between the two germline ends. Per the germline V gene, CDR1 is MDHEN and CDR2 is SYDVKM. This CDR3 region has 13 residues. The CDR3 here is CASSFRSQGEAFF. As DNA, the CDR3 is TGTGCCAGCAGTTTCCGAAGCCAGGGTGAAGCTTTCTTT.

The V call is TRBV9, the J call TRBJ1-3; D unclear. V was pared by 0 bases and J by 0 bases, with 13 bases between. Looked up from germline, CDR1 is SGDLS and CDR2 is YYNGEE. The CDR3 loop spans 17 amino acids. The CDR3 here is CASSVGAGDHSGNTIYF. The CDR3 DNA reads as TGTGCCAGCAGCGTAGGGGCAGGCGACCACTCTGGAAACACCATATATTTT. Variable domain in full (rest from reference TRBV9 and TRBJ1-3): DSGVTQTPKHLITATGQRVTLRCSPRSGDLSVYWYQQSLDQGLQFLIQYYNGEERAKGNILERFSAQQFPDLHSELNLSSLELGDSALYFCASSVGAGDHSGNTIYFGEGSWLTVV.